Detailed here is one T cell receptor beta chain. Its cognate antigen is unknown. The data stem from a study of CD8 T cells in ankylosing spondylitis. TCRdb recomputed calls from the 5' RACE reads with MiXCR, one row per CDR3 protein. The sample includes about 330,000 distinct CDR3 sequences, roughly 8% of them seen just once. Overall study results and limits: A TCR beta motif of fewer than ten highly homologous variants seemed to mark ankylosing spondylitis blood.

This sequence originates from a male donor with ankylosing spondylitis. Sequenced input: blood, either unsorted or a sorted T cell fraction (not recorded which).

CDR3 coding DNA: TGCGCCAGCAGAGCGGAGGGCCGGATTGGCACAGATACGCAGTATTTT. It yields the protein CASRAEGRIGTDTQYF. The chain recombines TRBV5-1 with TRBJ2-3; D possibly corresponds to TRBD2 (6 bases). CDR1 and CDR2 from the germline V gene are SGHRS and YFSETQ. V gave up 5 bases and J gave up 1 base, with 17 bases separating them. The CDR3 consists of 16 residues.